This T cell receptor (beta chain) was captured in a study of T cells in localized non-small cell lung cancer (dated by TCRdb to the early 2020s). For the study in its entirety: The study examined T cell repertoires in a few hundred patients with early-stage NSCLC and compared tumors with uninvolved tumor-adjacent lungs. The cohort consisted of about 240 treatment-naive NSCLC patients whose localized lung tumors had been resected. A mean age of around 69 years was recorded for the NSCLC patients, of whom 129 were male and 85 to 110 were female.

Overall results and qualifications from the work: Because multi-region sequencing of the tumors was not done, intratumor heterogeneity could not be ruled out. Longer overall survival was associated with higher T cell density in blood, whereas shorter survival was associated with higher clonality in adjacent lung. Because the study design was exploratory, TCR variables were selected using unadjusted p-values without false-discovery rate correction. The highest T cell clonality was observed in uninvolved tumor-adjacent lung, where clonality exceeded that of tumor, suggesting that antigenic responses were more focused in uninvolved tumor-adjacent lung. A median of roughly 60 of the top 100 tumor clones were detected in paired uninvolved adjacent lung, and around 30 of these tumor clones were also found among the top 100 clones of the paired uninvolved adjacent lung.

For this clone: This receptor's antigen is unknown. It has no much larger one-base neighbor in the sample; base qualities were not kept.

At diagnosis, tumor, uninvolved tumor-adjacent lung and peripheral blood were collected and then preserved as a mix of FFPE and fresh-frozen material. For TCR repertoire profiling, blood samples were analyzed in the form of peripheral blood mononuclear cells. V is trimmed back by 4 bases and J by 0 bases, and the junction contains 9 bases that no gene match accounts for. The CDR3 holds 18 amino acids from the cysteine to the phenylalanine. Only CDR3 DNA remains: 54 bases, in frame from the first base. The germline V gene yields LGHNA for CDR1 and YNFKEQ for CDR2. The immunoSEQ Assay was used to sequence TCR beta CDR3 regions from DNA. Per the original workflow: T cell density was computed as TCR beta template counts normalized to usable DNA estimated by amplifying housekeeping genes. Richness was estimated with the preseqR package, extrapolating to 400,000 templates for PBMC samples and 120,000 templates for tissue samples. Clonality was calculated as one minus Pielou's evenness. To identify tissue-enriched TCRs, differential abundance testing was run on productive amino-acid clonotypes with a minimum total count of 5 and an alpha of 0.1. Repertoire overlap between compartments was quantified with the Jaccard Index and Morisita Overlap Index. TCR beta CDR3s were clustered by GLIPH together with public tetramer-defined viral CDR3s, and at least three viral sequences plus V-gene enrichment were required for viral motifs. TCRdb's version of the immuneACCESS table is confined to in-frame rearrangements and falls short of the full clone set. An unresolved V gene accounts for under half of the shortfall where checked; the remainder is of unknown origin. V, J and clone size are those of that table, while D and trimming were read from the DNA. The sample includes 75,000 to 95,000 clones, with about 91% observed a single time. 15% of the sample comes from the top ten.

The sample here was peripheral blood, taken before any cancer treatment. This receptor was obtained from a man between 35 and 75 years old with stage I squamous cell lung carcinoma. The sequence is built from TRBV4-2 and TRBJ1-3; TRBD1 lines up with 10 middle nucleotides. This receptor carries the CDR3 CASSLRTGGTLSGNTIYF. The sequenced DNA is TGTGCCAGCAGCCTTCGGACAGGGGGTACTCTCTCTGGAAACACCATATATTTT.